This note documents a single T cell receptor beta chain sequence. The PCR was carried out with 60 Vbeta primers and 13 Jbeta primers. Sequencing was performed with immunoSEQ multiplex PCR; in TCRdb, only in-frame clones are kept and a portion is missing. The sample includes over 85,000 clones, roughly 60% of them seen just once. The sample is drawn from a study of cytomegalovirus exposure and HLA in healthy donors. The CDR3 is made up of 14 amino acids. Germline CDR1 and CDR2: MNHEY and SMNVEV (reference sequence). V lost 6 bases, J lost 0 bases, and 2 bases stayed unmatched. The sequencing input was PBMCs. The chain recombines TRBV27 with TRBJ2-7; TRBD2 aligns across 10 bases. The source of this sequence is a human donor in good health. For the CDR3, the DNA is TGTGCCAGCAGATTAGCGGGAGGCTCCTACGAGCAGTACTTC. Residues: CASRLAGGSYEQYF.